A selection of T cell receptor beta chains follows, all from one sample in a study of cytotoxic CD8 clonotypes in ibrutinib-treated CLL. Using immunoSEQ multiplex PCR, the repertoire was profiled, and TCRdb retains in-frame clones only, with some absent. The repertoire holds 200,000 to 250,000 clones, with roughly 70% as singletons. Sequenced here: PBMCs, sampled after 24 months of ibrutinib treatment. Receptors were obtained from a human donor with chronic lymphocytic leukemia. CDR3s include the opening cysteine and the closing phenylalanine or tryptophan. The order of the fields is J gene, D gene, clone size, V gene, CDR3 protein, CDR3 DNA. The D gene is left open where the match is weak. Only part of the rows carry a size: once, few, many, or a class if the clone is expanded.

j_call: TRBJ1-1; d_call: .; clone_size: .; v_call: TRBV7-9; cdr3_aa: CASSLIARGGTEAFF; cdr3_nt: TGTGCCAGCAGCTTGATTGCACGGGGGGGTACTGAAGCTTTCTTT
j_call: TRBJ2-7; d_call: .; clone_size: .; v_call: TRBV4-3; cdr3_aa: CASSQWSGPYEQYF; cdr3_nt: TGCGCCAGCAGCCAATGGAGCGGGCCGTACGAGCAGTACTTC
j_call: TRBJ2-1; d_call: .; clone_size: .; v_call: TRBV13; cdr3_aa: CASSPAYNEQFF; cdr3_nt: TGTGCCAGCAGCCCCGCGTACAATGAGCAGTTCTTC
j_call: TRBJ1-5; d_call: .; clone_size: .; v_call: TRBV6-5; cdr3_aa: CASSKREYNQPQHF; cdr3_nt: TGTGCCAGCAGCAAGAGGGAGTACAATCAGCCCCAGCATTTT
j_call: TRBJ2-7; d_call: .; clone_size: .; v_call: TRBV28; cdr3_aa: CASSLLGNSYEQYF; cdr3_nt: TGTGCCAGCAGTTTACTCGGAAACTCCTACGAGCAGTACTTC
j_call: TRBJ2-1; d_call: .; clone_size: .; v_call: TRBV7-9; cdr3_aa: CASSLLDEGEQFF; cdr3_nt: TGTGCCAGCAGCTTGTTGGACGAAGGTGAGCAGTTCTTC
j_call: TRBJ1-5; d_call: .; clone_size: .; v_call: TRBV28; cdr3_aa: CASTSFVGADQPQHF; cdr3_nt: TGTGCCAGCACCTCTTTTGTGGGGGCAGATCAGCCCCAGCATTTT
j_call: TRBJ2-3; d_call: .; clone_size: few; v_call: TRBV27; cdr3_aa: CASTRSFTSTDTQYF; cdr3_nt: TGTGCCAGCACCCGCTCCTTTACTAGCACAGATACGCAGTATTTT
j_call: TRBJ2-7; d_call: TRBD1; clone_size: .; v_call: TRBV19; cdr3_aa: CASSATGGQWEQYF; cdr3_nt: TGTGCCAGTAGTGCGACAGGGGGCCAGTGGGAGCAGTACTTC
j_call: TRBJ2-1; d_call: .; clone_size: .; v_call: TRBV6-5; cdr3_aa: CASSRDNEQFF; cdr3_nt: TGTGCCAGCAGTCGTGACAATGAGCAGTTCTTC
j_call: TRBJ2-7; d_call: .; clone_size: .; v_call: TRBV6-5; cdr3_aa: CASSPSGNPYEQYF; cdr3_nt: TGTGCCAGCAGCCCTTCGGGCAACCCCTACGAGCAGTACTTC
j_call: TRBJ2-1; d_call: .; clone_size: .; v_call: TRBV27; cdr3_aa: CASSPWSLYNEQFF; cdr3_nt: TGTGCCAGCAGTCCCTGGTCCCTTTACAATGAGCAGTTCTTC
j_call: TRBJ2-5; d_call: .; clone_size: .; v_call: TRBV28; cdr3_aa: CASSPGGGETQYF; cdr3_nt: TGTGCCAGCAGTCCCGGTGGGGGAGAGACCCAGTACTTC
j_call: TRBJ2-7; d_call: TRBD2; clone_size: .; v_call: TRBV18; cdr3_aa: CASSPGLAGEREQYF; cdr3_nt: TGTGCCAGCTCACCAGGGCTAGCGGGAGAACGCGAGCAGTACTTC
j_call: TRBJ1-2; d_call: .; clone_size: once; v_call: TRBV15; cdr3_aa: CATSRGSLNYGYTF; cdr3_nt: TGTGCCACCAGCAGAGGGTCCCTAAACTATGGCTACACCTTC
j_call: TRBJ2-7; d_call: .; clone_size: .; v_call: TRBV13; cdr3_aa: CASSLNYEQYF; cdr3_nt: TGTGCCAGCAGCCTCAACTACGAGCAGTACTTC
j_call: TRBJ2-5; d_call: .; clone_size: .; v_call: TRBV9; cdr3_aa: CASSVEGKETQYF; cdr3_nt: TGTGCCAGCAGCGTAGAAGGAAAAGAGACCCAGTACTTC
j_call: TRBJ2-3; d_call: TRBD1; clone_size: .; v_call: TRBV6-1; cdr3_aa: CASKAQGRADTQYF; cdr3_nt: TGTGCCAGCAAGGCACAGGGGCGGGCAGATACGCAGTATTTT
j_call: TRBJ2-3; d_call: .; clone_size: few; v_call: TRBV27; cdr3_aa: CASSSPIGDTQYF; cdr3_nt: TGTGCCAGCAGTTCTCCAATAGGCGATACGCAGTATTTT
j_call: TRBJ2-7; d_call: .; clone_size: .; v_call: TRBV28; cdr3_aa: CASRAPAAYEQYF; cdr3_nt: TGTGCCAGCAGAGCCCCGGCAGCCTACGAGCAGTACTTC
j_call: TRBJ2-2; d_call: TRBD1; clone_size: .; v_call: TRBV11-2; cdr3_aa: CASSLLQGTGELFF; cdr3_nt: TGTGCCAGCAGCTTATTACAGGGGACCGGGGAGCTGTTTTTT
j_call: TRBJ2-7; d_call: TRBD2; clone_size: .; v_call: TRBV10-2; cdr3_aa: CASSLAGIYEQYF; cdr3_nt: TGCGCCAGCAGCCTAGCGGGAATCTACGAGCAGTACTTC
j_call: TRBJ2-3; d_call: .; clone_size: .; v_call: TRBV27; cdr3_aa: CASSPHSGYFTDTQYF; cdr3_nt: TGTGCCAGCAGTCCTCATTCGGGTTACTTCACAGATACGCAGTATTTT
j_call: TRBJ2-3; d_call: TRBD2; clone_size: .; v_call: TRBV28; cdr3_aa: CASSLDRGLAVFTGAQYF; cdr3_nt: TGTGCCAGCAGTTTAGACAGGGGACTAGCGGTTTTCACGGGGGCGCAGTATTTT
j_call: TRBJ2-1; d_call: TRBD2; clone_size: .; v_call: TRBV5-1; cdr3_aa: CASSLELANNEQFF; cdr3_nt: TGCGCCAGCAGCTTGGAACTAGCGAACAATGAGCAGTTCTTC
j_call: TRBJ2-5; d_call: TRBD2; clone_size: .; v_call: TRBV28; cdr3_aa: CASGSGSQETQYF; cdr3_nt: TGTGCCAGCGGTAGCGGGAGCCAAGAGACCCAGTACTTC
j_call: TRBJ1-1; d_call: .; clone_size: .; v_call: TRBV6-6; cdr3_aa: CASSNRQNTEAFF; cdr3_nt: TGTGCCAGCAGTAACCGACAGAACACTGAAGCTTTCTTT
j_call: TRBJ2-6; d_call: .; clone_size: .; v_call: TRBV25-1; cdr3_aa: CASSRIADDKWRHVLTF; cdr3_nt: TGTGCCAGCAGTCGAATTGCGGACGACAAATGGCGGCACGTCCTGACTTTC
j_call: TRBJ2-7; d_call: TRBD2; clone_size: .; v_call: TRBV28; cdr3_aa: CASTGTSGPYEQYF; cdr3_nt: TGTGCCAGCACCGGGACTAGCGGACCCTACGAGCAGTACTTC
j_call: TRBJ2-2; d_call: TRBD2; clone_size: .; v_call: TRBV4-3; cdr3_aa: CASSQGGRATGELFF; cdr3_nt: TGCGCCAGCAGCCAAGGCGGGAGGGCCACCGGGGAGCTGTTTTTT
j_call: TRBJ1-3; d_call: .; clone_size: few; v_call: TRBV18; cdr3_aa: CASSPQDRGPGNTIYF; cdr3_nt: TGTGCCAGCTCACCACAAGACCGCGGCCCTGGAAACACCATATATTTT
j_call: TRBJ2-1; d_call: .; clone_size: .; v_call: TRBV7-2; cdr3_aa: CASSYGLRGEQFF; cdr3_nt: TGTGCCAGCAGTTATGGTTTGAGGGGAGAGCAGTTCTTC
j_call: TRBJ2-2; d_call: .; clone_size: .; v_call: TRBV5-1; cdr3_aa: CASSLEGANTGELFF; cdr3_nt: TGCGCCAGCAGCTTGGAAGGGGCGAACACCGGGGAGCTGTTTTTT
j_call: TRBJ1-5; d_call: TRBD1; clone_size: few; v_call: TRBV28; cdr3_aa: CASSGQGYNQPQHF; cdr3_nt: TGTGCCAGCAGCGGACAGGGTTACAATCAGCCCCAGCATTTT